The entry below gives a single T cell receptor beta chain sequence along with its context. This sample is drawn from a study of OX40 agonist ivuxolimab in advanced cancers. Study information: A male proportion of about 84% was recorded, with mean age approximately 57 years and range 23 to 79. Prior anti-PD-1, anti-PD-L1 or anti-CTLA-4 therapy did not bar entry, and about 40% had some.

V was clipped by 5 bases and J by 4 bases, with 8 bases between them. The CDR3 extends over 12 amino acids. Germline lookup yields CDR1 LNHDA and CDR2 SQIVND (reference sequence). A history of autoimmune disease or systemic immunosuppression excluded patients. Method: immunoSEQ multiplex PCR; TCRdb's copy keeps in-frame clones and lacks some. Among about 9,500 clones listed, 60% to 70% were seen once. The chain couples TRBV19 to TRBJ1-2; D ambiguous. This specimen consisted of CD4+ or CD8+ T cells sorted from blood, obtained in a trial of the OX40 agonist ivuxolimab. The origin of this receptor is an adult with an advanced solid tumor such as melanoma, head and neck, liver or kidney cancer. CDR3: CASSPDPYGYTF. The DNA of the CDR3 is TGTGCCAGTAGTCCCGACCCCTATGGCTACACCTTC.